The 30 T cell receptor beta chains below were found in one sample sequenced in a study of HIV-infected patients and healthy controls. Around 530 ng RNA was reverse transcribed with alpha and beta constant-region primers. Each of the alpha and beta chains got its own library through chain-specific third strand synthesis with indices. Using its own MiXCR run on the 5' RACE reads, TCRdb lists one record per CDR3 protein. The sample has 6,000 to 9,500 distinct CDR3 sequences, around 10% seen once. The repertoire came from unfractionated whole blood and reflected all unsorted peripheral T cells. This material consisted of blood, taken before antiretroviral therapy. These receptors were taken from an adult with HIV infection.

Many counts were recorded for this clonotype. The chain combines TRBV12-3 or TRBV12-4 with TRBJ2-1, with D unclear. With 6 bases removed from V and 4 bases from J, the gap between germline ends came to 4 bases. The CDR3 contains 11 residues. CDR3 in DNA: TGTGCCAGCAGCCGTTACAATGAGCAGTTCTTC. Amino acids: CASSRYNEQFF.

Within the sample, this clonotype is medium-sized. This rearrangement joins TRBV7-9 to TRBJ1-5; 7 nucleotides line up with TRBD1. Germline CDR1 SEHNR, CDR2 FQNEAQ (reference sequence). The junction had 10 bases not matched to a gene; V was cut back by 5 bases and J by 3 bases. The CDR3 sequence is 16 residues long. The CDR3 DNA follows: TGTGCCAGCAGCCGCGAGGGGACAGCCCTCAATCAGCCCCAGCATTTT. As protein: CASSREGTALNQPQHF.

This clonotype was counted ten times or more. This sequence joins TRBV6-5 and TRBJ2-7; 12 nucleotides line up with TRBD2. The CDR3 has 18 residues. Per germline, CDR1 MNHEY and CDR2 SVGAGI. V lost 0 bases and J lost 2; bases outside the gene matches: 8. The CDR3 sequence is CASSYSGLAGLAPYEQYF. CDR3 in DNA: TGTGCCAGCAGTTACTCTGGACTAGCGGGACTCGCCCCCTACGAGCAGTACTTC.

This clonotype ranks as medium-sized. The rearrangement links TRBV6-1 to TRBJ2-1, with D perhaps TRBD2 (5 bases). V gave up 6 bases and J gave up 4 bases, with 16 bases separating them. Germline assignment: CDR1 MNHNS and CDR2 SASEGT. The CDR3 spans 15 residues. The CDR3, as DNA: TGTGCCAGCAGACCCACTAGATGGGATTACAATGAGCAGTTCTTC. Its translation: CASRPTRWDYNEQFF.

This clonotype was observed many times. The chain recombines TRBV3-1 with TRBJ2-2; 7 bases line up with TRBD1. V lost 0 bases and J lost 4; bases outside the gene matches: 11. The CDR3 is made up of 18 amino acids. CDR1 and CDR2 (germline): LGHDT, YNNKEL (reference sequence). CDR3 sequence reads: CASSQDSGWDSVTGELFF. CDR3 bases: TGTGCCAGCAGCCAAGACTCAGGTTGGGACAGCGTCACCGGGGAGCTGTTTTTT.

This clonotype was picked up a small number of times. The V call is TRBV29-1, the J call TRBJ1-1; D is unclear. This CDR3 contains 13 residues. Per the germline V gene, CDR1 is SQVTM and CDR2 is ANQGSEA. Trimming took 2 bases from V and 3 from J, leaving 10 bases between them. This chain's CDR3 is CSVERVQDTEAFF. The CDR3, as DNA: TGCAGCGTTGAACGGGTTCAGGACACTGAAGCTTTCTTT. Full variable domain (rest looked up from reference TRBV29-1 and TRBJ1-1): SAVISQKPSRDICQRGTSLTIQCQVDSQVTMMFWYRQQPGQSLTLIATANQGSEATYESGFVIDKFPISRPNLTFSTLTVSNMSPEDSSIYLCSVERVQDTEAFFGQGTRLTVV.

This clonotype is medium-sized (0.01 to 0.1%). The V gene is TRBV18, the J gene TRBJ1-2; D not certain. Germline-derived CDR1 and CDR2 are KGHSH and LQKENI. Between the trimmed V and J ends, which lost 3 bases and 8 bases, there was a span of 10 bases. This CDR3 is 12 amino acids long. This chain's CDR3 is CASSPQDTGYTF. For the CDR3, the DNA is TGTGCCAGCTCACCCCAAGACACGGGCTACACCTTC.

By share of the sample, this clonotype is medium-sized. The V call is TRBV7-3, the J call TRBJ2-3, with 11 bases lining up with TRBD1. V lost 4 bases, J lost 5 bases, and 5 bases stayed unmatched. The CDR3 totals 15 residues. Looked up from germline, CDR1 is SGHTA and CDR2 is FQGTGA. The CDR3 region is CASSSDRGRVDTQYF. CDR3 in DNA: TGTGCCAGCAGCTCGGACAGGGGGCGGGTAGATACGCAGTATTTT.

There are many counts of this clonotype. The chain couples TRBV7-9 to TRBJ1-3; possibly TRBD1 for D (5 bases). The CDR3 covers 16 residues. Between the trimmed V and J ends, which lost 5 bases and 0 bases, there was a span of 14 bases. Germline CDR1 is SEHNR and CDR2 is FQNEAQ (reference sequence). The CDR3 region has the DNA TGTGCCAGCAGCGCCACGGGACCGATCTCTGGAAACACCATATATTTT. It encodes CASSATGPISGNTIYF.

This clonotype was detected many times. The rearrangement uses TRBV28 and TRBJ2-7; D is unresolved. Looked up from germline, CDR1 is MDHEN and CDR2 is SYDVKM. V was shortened by 5 bases and J by 4 bases, with 6 bases between the two germline ends. The length of the CDR3 is 11 residues. DNA of the CDR3: TGTGCCAGCAGTCCCCGATACGAGCAGTACTTC. The encoded protein is CASSPRYEQYF.

The rearrangement links TRBV7-9 to TRBJ2-7, with 8 bases that match TRBD1. Germline trimming cut 2 bases from V and 4 bases from J; bases unmatched to any gene: 7. Germline CDR1 reads SEHNR; CDR2 reads FQNEAQ (reference sequence). The CDR3 runs 15 residues. CDR3 in amino acids: CASSLKGDRNYEQYF. The CDR3 DNA reads TGTGCCAGCAGCTTAAAGGGGGACAGGAATTACGAGCAGTACTTC.

In its sample, this clonotype is medium-sized. The V and J genes are TRBV6-6 and TRBJ2-7; no definite D call. The CDR3 is 13 amino acids. Trimming left V 6 bases short and J 2 bases short, with 11 bases between. The germline gives CDR1 MNHNY, CDR2 SVGAGI (reference sequence). CDR3 loop: CASRRPDPYEQYF. CDR3 nucleotides: TGTGCCAGCAGGAGACCAGATCCCTACGAGCAGTACTTC.

The table lists this clonotype with many counts. The rearrangement uses TRBV11-1 and TRBJ2-7; D not certain. Germline V gene lookup returns CDR1 SGHAT and CDR2 FQDESV (reference sequence). The CDR3 contains 12 residues. V gave up 9 bases and J gave up 3 bases, with 12 bases separating them. The DNA for the CDR3 is TGTGCCAGTCCCTTGCTGGACTACGAGCAGTACTTC. It codes for CASPLLDYEQYF.

This clonotype came up a few times. The chain has TRBV5-4 and TRBJ2-3; 11 bases line up with TRBD2. Per germline, CDR1 SGHNT and CDR2 YYREEE (reference sequence). CDR3 length: 15 residues. Trimming removed 4 bases from V and 3 bases from J; junction bases left unmatched: 4. CDR3 nucleotides: TGTGCCAGCAGCCAAACTAGCGGGAGTACAGATACGCAGTATTTT. Residues: CASSQTSGSTDTQYF.

This clonotype was detected many times. CDR3 loop: CASSRGNRDGQPQHF. CDR3 bases: TGTGCCAGCAGTAGAGGGAACAGGGACGGCCAGCCCCAGCATTTT. The chain joins TRBV11-2 to TRBJ1-5; tentatively, D is TRBD1 (6 bases). CDR3 length: 15 amino acids. Germline CDR1 SGHAT, CDR2 FQNNGV. Trimming removed 6 bases from V and 7 bases from J, with 19 bases in between.

This clonotype has more than one count but fewer than ten. The chain combines TRBV9 with TRBJ2-7; D remains unclear. CDR3 length: 13 amino acids. Germline CDR1 SGDLS, CDR2 YYNGEE. V lost 0 bases to trimming and J lost 2 bases, with 6 bases between them. The CDR3 region is CASSVDPTYEQYF. CDR3 DNA: TGTGCCAGCAGCGTAGACCCAACCTACGAGCAGTACTTC.

This clonotype was detected only a few times. CDR3 in DNA: TGCGCCAGCAGCTTGACAGCTGATGGCTACACCTTC. The encoded protein is CASSLTADGYTF. The chain combines TRBV5-1 with TRBJ1-2, with D hard to call. Germline V CDR1 and CDR2: SGHRS, YFSETQ. V lost 1 base, J lost 6 bases, and 7 bases lay in between. The CDR3 is made up of 12 amino acids.

V usage is TRBV5-1 and J usage is TRBJ2-7; D uncertain. This CDR3 spans 12 amino acids. Trimming removed 2 bases at V and 3 bases at J, with 6 bases between. CDR1 is SGHRS, CDR2 YFSETQ, per germline. The CDR3 DNA sequence: TGCGCCAGCAGCTTTGGAAGCTACGAGCAGTACTTC. Protein sequence: CASSFGSYEQYF.

This clonotype qualifies as medium-sized. This CDR3 is CASSPLASPYNEQFF. The CDR3 DNA is TGTGCCAGCAGCCCTCTAGCGAGCCCTTACAATGAGCAGTTCTTC. The chain couples TRBV6-5 to TRBJ2-1; D is perhaps TRBD2 (6 bases). The germline V gene encodes CDR1 MNHEY and CDR2 SVGAGI. The CDR3 contains 15 residues. With 6 bases removed from V and 4 bases from J, the gap between germline ends came to 16 bases.

The sample holds many counts of this clonotype. The J gene is TRBJ1-5, the V gene TRBV10-3; TRBD1 might be the D (5 bases). V shed 11 bases and J shed 4 bases, with 15 bases lying between them. Looked up from germline, CDR1 is ENHRY and CDR2 is SYGVKD. The CDR3 consists of 13 residues. The CDR3 is CASKGTENQPQHF. The DNA for the CDR3 is TGTGCCTCAAAAGGGACCGAGAATCAGCCCCAGCATTTT.

This clonotype was observed a few times. The chain carries TRBV7-2 and TRBJ2-3; D unclear. This CDR3 spans 15 amino acids. V was clipped by 3 bases and J by 0 bases, with 10 bases between them. Per the germline V gene, CDR1 is SGHTA and CDR2 is FQGNSA. This CDR3 reads CASSFLLYSTDTQYF. In nucleotides, the CDR3 is TGTGCCAGCAGCTTCCTCCTTTATAGCACAGATACGCAGTATTTT.

In this sample, this clonotype is medium-sized. The V and J genes are TRBV9 and TRBJ2-3, with TRBD2 matching 8 bases. The CDR3 is made up of 18 amino acids. V shed 1 base and J 3 bases; nucleotides not matched to a gene: 13. The V gene's germline CDR1 is SGDLS and CDR2 YYNGEE. The CDR3 DNA reads TGTGCCAGCAGCGTAAGCGCGGGAGGTGTGGGACGGACAGATACGCAGTATTTT. Translating it yields CASSVSAGGVGRTDTQYF.

This clonotype was seen at least ten times. The chain has TRBV19 and TRBJ1-2; 7 nucleotides match TRBD1. With 5 bases clipped from V and 2 bases from J, the junction kept 11 bases outside the gene matches. CDR3 length: 16 residues. Germline V gives CDR1 LNHDA, CDR2 SQIVND (reference sequence). DNA of the CDR3: TGTGCCAGTAGTCTAAGACCACCGGGACAGAACTATGGCTACACCTTC. This encodes CASSLRPPGQNYGYTF.

This clonotype was recorded a few times. This chain joins TRBV19 and TRBJ1-5; TRBD1 aligns across 10 bases. Germline trimming cut 7 bases from V and 5 bases from J; bases unmatched to any gene: 5. There are 14 residues in the CDR3. The germline V gene encodes CDR1 LNHDA and CDR2 SQIVND (reference sequence). This chain's CDR3 is CASTETGGYQPQHF. The CDR3 DNA reads TGTGCCAGTACCGAGACAGGGGGCTATCAGCCCCAGCATTTT.

This clonotype was detected many times. J is TRBJ1-5 and V is TRBV28; TRBD1 is a possible D gene (5 bases). Germline V gives CDR1 MDHEN, CDR2 SYDVKM. CDR3 length: 15 residues. V dropped 8 bases and J dropped 2 bases, with 16 bases sitting between them. CDR3 nucleotides: TGTGCCAGCGGCTTGGAGGGGTATGGCAATCAGCCCCAGCATTTT. This gives the protein CASGLEGYGNQPQHF.

This clonotype is deemed medium-sized. This chain's CDR3 is CASSQGAGGQETQYF. DNA for the CDR3: TGTGCCAGCAGCCAAGGAGCGGGGGGGCAGGAGACCCAGTACTTC. The rearrangement joins TRBV3-1 to TRBJ2-5; 10 bases align to TRBD2. The CDR3 covers 15 residues. V shed 1 base and J 5 bases; nucleotides not matched to a gene: 4. The germline V gene has CDR1 LGHDT and CDR2 YNNKEL (reference sequence).

By share of the sample, this clonotype is medium-sized (0.01 to 0.1%). V is TRBV6-6 and J is TRBJ1-5; the D is unclear. Germline V lookup: CDR1 MNHNY, CDR2 SVGAGI (reference sequence). The CDR3 is 12 residues long. V shed 6 bases and J shed 6 bases, with 9 bases lying between them. CDR3 DNA: TGTGCCAGCAGCAGTACAGTTCAGCCCCAGCATTTT. Protein sequence: CASSSTVQPQHF.

There are many counts of this clonotype. This chain uses TRBV6-1 with TRBJ2-3; TRBD2 might be the D (5 bases). Trimming removed 7 bases at V and 2 bases at J, with 16 bases between. The V gene's germline CDR1 is MNHNS and CDR2 SASEGT. The CDR3 sequence is 15 residues long. CDR3 sequence: CASNGKSLNTDTQYF. The CDR3 DNA is TGTGCCAGCAACGGGAAGAGCCTCAACACAGATACGCAGTATTTT.

This clonotype was found many times. V gene TRBV9 combines with J gene TRBJ1-2, with D tentatively TRBD1 (5 bases). Germline CDR1 reads SGDLS; CDR2 reads YYNGEE. This CDR3 has 14 residues. Trimming pared 3 bases from V and 4 bases from J, leaving 13 bases between. The DNA for the CDR3 is TGTGCCAGCAGCGCCACAGGTCTGGGCTATGGCTACACCTTC. It is translated as CASSATGLGYGYTF.

This clonotype has a handful of counts. This chain connects TRBV28 to TRBJ1-4; no reliable D call. Germline CDR1 and CDR2: MDHEN and SYDVKM. The CDR3 is 15 amino acids. V lost 6 bases and J 0 bases, leaving 11 bases between the germline ends. This chain's CDR3 is CASSRWSATNEKLFF. CDR3 DNA: TGTGCCAGCAGCCGTTGGTCTGCAACTAATGAAAAACTGTTTTTT.